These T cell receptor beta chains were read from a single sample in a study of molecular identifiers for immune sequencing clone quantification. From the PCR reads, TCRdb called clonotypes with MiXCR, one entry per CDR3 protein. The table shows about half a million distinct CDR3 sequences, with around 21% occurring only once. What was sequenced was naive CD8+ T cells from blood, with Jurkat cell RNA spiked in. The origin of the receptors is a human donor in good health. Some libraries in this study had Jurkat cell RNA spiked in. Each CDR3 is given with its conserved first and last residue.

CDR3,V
CASSHATGQAVLGEQFF,TRBV6-5
CASSGTLGDTQYF,TRBV6-5
CASSEGGTEAFF,TRBV6-5
CASSQVVSQSYEQYF,TRBV4-1
CASSTDHNEQFF,TRBV9
CASSFADSLFEDYTF,TRBV9
CASSQGSAGTSSTDTQYF,TRBV4-3
CASSLGRFSYEQYF,TRBV5-6
CASSLGGQAGELFF,TRBV11-2
CASSYSKPARDRADNEQFF,TRBV6-5
CSARWANVRLNYEQYF,TRBV20-1
CASSLDRDRYIPSTPNTGELFF,TRBV5-6
CASSVLAGVGTGELFF,TRBV12-3/TRBV12-4
CASSQDYGYTF,TRBV3-1
CASRRRDRVSPLHF,TRBV12-2
CASSYSRLDSRNQPQHF,TRBV6-6
CASSSTVVQGVDYEQYF,TRBV27
CSAINRDRPNQPQHF,TRBV20-1
CASSQVVYPGDEQFF,TRBV4-3
CAWSDSQDRGRSPLHF,TRBV30
CSARVGSNLEQYF,TRBV20-1
CASAPGQGFDNEQFF,TRBV19
CASSQGTGGEFGYTF,TRBV3-1
CASMSAGANTDTQYF,TRBV19
CASARRAGELFF,TRBV6-2/TRBV6-3
CASSVTSYNEQFF,TRBV25-1
CASSQRLVPHTQYF,TRBV12-3/TRBV12-4
CASSQGLGTNEKLFF,TRBV4-1
CASTGIQGIDYEQYF,TRBV6-1
CASSPPYETGTAFGEQFF,TRBV6-5
CASSLVGQYNEQFF,TRBV7-6
CASSLAMEQYF,TRBV5-3
CASSHLGGQETQYF,TRBV3-1
CASSFRSGGIYTEAFF,TRBV5-6
CASSHGAGAYEQYF,TRBV23-1
CASSRQRSSYNEQFF,TRBV4-3
CASSMGQGITDTQYF,TRBV2
CASSQDFTLNTEAFF,TRBV4-3
CASSGGTSSNQPQHF,TRBV12-3/TRBV12-4
CASSFSTWSYTEAFF,TRBV12-3/TRBV12-4
CASSHIPNSMNTEAFF,TRBV4-1